The clone carrying this T cell receptor (beta chain) was seen only once. The data were produced by immunoSEQ multiplex PCR, yet TCRdb's version contains in-frame clones alone and is incomplete. The sample lists about 200,000 clones, 84% seen once, with around 15% in the top ten. There are 11 residues in the CDR3. Germline V gives CDR1 SQVTM, CDR2 ANQGSEA. Deletions cut 5 bases from V and 1 base from J, with 5 bases between. The sample is drawn from a study of cytomegalovirus exposure and HLA in healthy donors. The rearrangement links TRBV29-1 to TRBJ1-1; D remains ambiguous. Source material: PBMCs. This TCR was sampled from a woman in her thirties in good health and CMV-seropositive. CDR3 region: CSVSGNTEAFF. The CDR3 region has the DNA TGCAGCGTTTCCGGGAACACTGAAGCTTTCTTT.